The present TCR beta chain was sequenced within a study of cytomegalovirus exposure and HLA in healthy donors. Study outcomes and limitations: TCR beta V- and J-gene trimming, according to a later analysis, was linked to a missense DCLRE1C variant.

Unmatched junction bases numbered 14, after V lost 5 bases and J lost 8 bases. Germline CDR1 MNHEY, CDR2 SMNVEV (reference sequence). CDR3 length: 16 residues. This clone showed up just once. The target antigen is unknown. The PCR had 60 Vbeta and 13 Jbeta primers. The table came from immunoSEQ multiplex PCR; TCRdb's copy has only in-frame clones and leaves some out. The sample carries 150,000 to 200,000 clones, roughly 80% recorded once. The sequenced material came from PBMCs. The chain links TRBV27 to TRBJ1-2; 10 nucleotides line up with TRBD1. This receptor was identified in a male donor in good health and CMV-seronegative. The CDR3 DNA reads TGTGCCAGCAGTGATAAGACCGGGACAGGGGTGCGAGGCTACACCTTC. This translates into CASSDKTGTGVRGYTF.